Here is one T cell receptor (beta chain) with its context. The specificity of this receptor is unknown. Base qualities are not at hand, and no much larger clone is one base apart. V and J are trimmed by 3 bases and 6 bases, and the gene matches miss 5 bases of the junction. The CDR3 goes from the cysteine to the phenylalanine over 14 residues. The retained sequence is limited to the CDR3, 42 bases, with the frame set at the first base. CDR1 and CDR2 (WNHNN, SYGVQD) derive from the germline V gene (reference sequence). The cohort comprised some 680 healthy bone marrow donors. At the time of sampling, every cohort member was nominally healthy, though immune exposures that went unrecorded were likely present. The donor was CMV seropositive and belonged to the group of more than 250 seropositive cohort members. A peripheral blood sample was collected from each donor, and TCR beta sequencing was performed on peripheral blood mononuclear cells. Genomic DNA extraction from the blood cell samples was performed with the Qiagen DNeasy Blood Extraction Kit.

Libraries came from the immunoSEQ multiplex PCR assay. A mixture of 60 forward primers for TCR Vbeta segments and 13 reverse primers for TCR Jbeta segments was used in the multiplex PCR. Amplification of the CDR3 region of rearranged TCR beta genes was performed with a multiplex PCR assay on genomic DNA. The Illumina HiSeq System was used to sequence the amplified TCR beta libraries as 87-base-pair reads. The study's own analysis went as follows. In a later analysis, 70 million to 95 million unique TCR beta chains were counted across the 650 to 700 repertoires, and roughly 11 million of these chains were shared by at least two donors. Raw reads were error-corrected and collapsed into unique sequences by a nearest-neighbor algorithm in which closely related sequences were merged to remove PCR and sequencing errors. V, D and J gene segments were assigned by aligning CDR3 sequences to IMGT reference sequences. For a sequence to be retained, at least a six-nucleotide match to both a V gene segment and a J gene segment was required. Rearrangements were classified as productive when the CDR3 lacked stop codons and remained in frame with V and J, and all other rearrangements were classified as non-productive. CDR3 was defined according to IMGT convention as the region running from the second conserved V-encoded cysteine to the conserved J-encoded phenylalanine. The earlier analysis of approximately 590 of the donors excluded any sequence lacking an unambiguous match to a single V gene segment. In an earlier analysis of some 590 of the donors, a V segment was called functional when productive rearrangements were above 56.7%, and segregating when the standard deviation between donors exceeded 5%. A statistical classification framework was built for diagnosing cytomegalovirus status from the catalog of TCR beta chain sequences. V and J gene assignment, in a later analysis, came from comparing TCR nucleotide sequences with IMGT/GENE-DB human TR gene sequences. Using the TCRdist pipeline, a later analysis assigned CDR3 sequences along with most-parsimonious VDJ recombination scenarios. In a later analysis, each TCR beta chain was defined by its CDR3 amino acid sequence together with its V-gene family, and reads without a unique V-gene family were excluded. In a later analysis, some 600 highly shared, low-generation-probability nucleotide sequences were removed to address suspected cross-contamination and a sequencing artifact. A later analysis calculated a clonal expansion index for each public chain from normalized within-repertoire ranks of inferred template counts. In a later analysis, generation probabilities were computed with a VDJ recombination model fitted to out-of-frame rearrangements, and the resulting probabilities were checked against IGoR. In a later analysis, TCR-TCR, TCR-HLA and TCR-CMV co-occurrence was scored with hypergeometric tests, and a repertoire-size bias correction was applied to TCR pairs. A later analysis estimated false discovery rates by permuting HLA or CMV assignments 20 times. In a later analysis, co-occurring TCRs were grouped using DBSCAN, with TCRdist sequence similarity added in when clustering inside HLA-allele-positive subsets. Repertoires with fewer than 30,000 or more than 120,000 public chains, plus five repertoires with anomalous nucleotide sharing, were excluded from co-occurrence clustering. TCRdb carries this immuneACCESS record with in-frame sequences only. Its versions omit some clonotypes, under half of them owing to an unresolved V gene in the studies checked, with the rest unexplained. That table supplies the V and J calls and clone size; D and trimming were determined from the DNA. The sample table lists some 150,000 clones, around 80% of them with a count of one. The ten largest account for around 4.1% of the sample.

The data were taken from a study of cytomegalovirus exposure and HLA in healthy donors (dated by TCRdb to the late 2010s). Describing the broader study: In an earlier analysis of several hundred of the donors, about 270 Gb of sequence data and some 100 million unique TCR beta sequences from 180 million or so T cells were reported. An early release that covered about 600 HLA-typed donors contained around 330 gigabases of sequencing data and tens of millions of unique TCR sequences. Of the 398 genotyped donors, over 80% were placed in the genetic ancestry cluster associated with self-reported Caucasian donors. The aim of the study was to test whether cataloging public T cell receptors could identify signatures of past pathogen exposure. Using immunosequencing, the study profiled T cell repertoires from about 650 subjects and related those repertoires to cytomegalovirus serostatus. Along with the approximately 620-subject first cohort, a separate validation cohort of around 110 different subjects was used. To predict cytomegalovirus infection status, the study combined high-throughput TCR immunosequencing, statistical association of individual TCRs with disease status, and machine learning. In a later analysis, previously published TCR beta repertoires from 500 to 750 donors were re-analyzed and high-resolution HLA genotyping was added so that TCR occurrence patterns could be studied. In the later analysis, no new phenotypic data were used to find candidate immune exposures; instead, reliance was placed on TCR beta sequences and their occurrence across donors. To decide whether each TCR beta V gene segment behaved as functional or pseudogenic, an earlier analysis of some 600 of the donors relied on high-throughput TCR beta sequencing. Donor age, sex, ethnicity and CMV serostatus were compiled alongside the repertoire data. A later genetic analysis used genome-wide SNP genotypes for 398 of the 666 donors, treating that subset as a discovery cohort. Every discovery cohort repertoire had been produced on one sequencing platform. Both class I and class II loci were covered by HLA typing, at four-digit resolution. Typing coverage differed by locus: A, B, C, DRB1 and DQB1 were typed in roughly 620-630 donors, DQA1 in approximately 520, DPA1 in some 610, and DPB1 in roughly 470. Roughly five DR-DQ haplotypes were treated as single units for association and clustering because of strong linkage in the cohort. On average, around 200,000 unique TCR beta nucleotide sequences were sequenced per donor among fewer than 500 genotyped donors of the cohort, with roughly 18% of those sequences being non-productive.

Results the study describes overall, beyond this receptor: Because counts were too low, roughly 17 rarely observed V segments, including chromosome 9 orphons, were left out of the earlier analysis of 587 of the donors. In a later genetic analysis, fewer N-insertions in productive TCRs were reported among donors in an Asian-associated ancestry cluster than the roughly 640-donor mean. The only immune exposure information available for the cohort was CMV serostatus. In this cohort, only TCR beta chains were sequenced, and detectable features were limited by the absence of alpha or paired-chain data. When HLA alleles, especially DR and DQ, strongly co-occurred, attributing TCR associations to individual alleles was difficult. In a later analysis, most CMV-associated TCR beta chains were found to appear HLA-restricted, with HLA associations seemingly driven largely by CMV exposure. A further reported finding was that TCR beta sequences accurately predicted the HLA-A and HLA-B alleles for most subjects in the first cohort. The study listed 164 TCR beta chains as associated with cytomegalovirus. It was suggested by the authors that the approach could potentially be generalized to other disease states and immunological phenotypes. An association between a missense DCLRE1C variant and V-gene and J-gene trimming of TCR beta chains was found in a later genetic analysis and replicated in an independent cohort. A cluster of highly shared sequence variants was judged likely to be a technical artifact of the sequencing pipeline. Correlated functional status among segregating V segments might reflect linkage disequilibrium, but an unknown experimental factor could not be ruled out. Some IMGT-functional V segments, including TRBV6-2 and TRBV6-3, could not be told apart with the 87-base-pair reads, so those segments were excluded. The presence/absence analyses assumed that sequencing depth was roughly uniform across donors, and that assumption may not be true. In a later analysis, HLA-associated TCR beta chains were found to be more clonally expanded and to have lower generation probabilities than equally common non-associated chains. At a false discovery rate of 0.05, a later analysis linked roughly 17,000 TCR beta sequences to specific HLA alleles. Three of the identified cytomegalovirus-associated TCR beta chains were confirmed in vitro to be specific for cytomegalovirus antigens. In a later analysis, the rate of TCR association differed among HLA loci, with DRB1 alleles having the most associated TCRs and HLA-C alleles having the fewest. In an earlier analysis of 587 of the donors, most TCR beta V segments appeared in productive rearrangements about 87% or about 30% of the time, broadly matching IMGT annotations. According to a later analysis, parvovirus B19, influenza, CMV and Epstein-Barr virus appeared linked to several top co-occurrence clusters. Most TCR sequences were observed very rarely across donors, whereas some public TCRs were present in many individuals. Because some donors lacked HLA typing at each locus, the association tests relied only on the typed subset. The classifier was reported to diagnose cytomegalovirus status with high specificity and sensitivity in both the original cohort and the validation cohort.

This receptor chain uses TRBV10-1 and TRBJ2-3, with 8 junctional bases fitting TRBD2. Source material: PBMCs. This TCR was sampled from a woman aged 45-65 years in good health and CMV-seropositive. The base sequence is TGCGCCAGCAGTGATCCAGGCGGGGGGGATACGCAGTATTTT. Its amino acids are CASSDPGGGDTQYF.